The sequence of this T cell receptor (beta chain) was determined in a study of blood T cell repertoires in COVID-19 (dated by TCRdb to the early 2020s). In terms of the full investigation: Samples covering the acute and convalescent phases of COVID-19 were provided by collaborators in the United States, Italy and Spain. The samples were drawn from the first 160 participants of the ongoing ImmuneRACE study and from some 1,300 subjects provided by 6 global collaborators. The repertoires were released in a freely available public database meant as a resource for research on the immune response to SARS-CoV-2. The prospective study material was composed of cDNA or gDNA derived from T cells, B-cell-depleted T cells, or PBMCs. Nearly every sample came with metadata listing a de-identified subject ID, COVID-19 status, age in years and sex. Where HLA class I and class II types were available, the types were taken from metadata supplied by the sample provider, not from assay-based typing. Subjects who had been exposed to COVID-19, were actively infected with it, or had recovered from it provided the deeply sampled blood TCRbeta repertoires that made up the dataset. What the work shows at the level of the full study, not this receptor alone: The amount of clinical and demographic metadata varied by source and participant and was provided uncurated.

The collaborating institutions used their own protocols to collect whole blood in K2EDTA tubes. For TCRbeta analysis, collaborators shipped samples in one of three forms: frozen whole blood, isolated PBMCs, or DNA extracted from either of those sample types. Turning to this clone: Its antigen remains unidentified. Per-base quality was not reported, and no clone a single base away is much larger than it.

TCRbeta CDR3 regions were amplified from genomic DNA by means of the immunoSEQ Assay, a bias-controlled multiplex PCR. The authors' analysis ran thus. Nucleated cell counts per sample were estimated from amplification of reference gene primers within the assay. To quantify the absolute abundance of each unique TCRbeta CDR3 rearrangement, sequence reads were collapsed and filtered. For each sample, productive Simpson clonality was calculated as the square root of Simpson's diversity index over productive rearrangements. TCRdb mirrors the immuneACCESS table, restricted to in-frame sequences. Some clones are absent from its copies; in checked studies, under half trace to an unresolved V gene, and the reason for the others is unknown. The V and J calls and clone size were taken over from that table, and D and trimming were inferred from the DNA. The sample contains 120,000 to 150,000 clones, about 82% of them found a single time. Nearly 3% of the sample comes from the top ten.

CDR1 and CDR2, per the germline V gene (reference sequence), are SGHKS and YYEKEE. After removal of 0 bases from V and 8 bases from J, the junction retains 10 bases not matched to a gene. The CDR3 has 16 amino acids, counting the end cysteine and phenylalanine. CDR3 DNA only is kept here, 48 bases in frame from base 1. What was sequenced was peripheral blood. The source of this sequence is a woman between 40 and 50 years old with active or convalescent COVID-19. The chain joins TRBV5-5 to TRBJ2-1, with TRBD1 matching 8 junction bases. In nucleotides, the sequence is TGTGCCAGCAGCTTGGGGGGGACAGGTGGTTTCGATGAGCAGTTCTTC. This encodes CASSLGGTGGFDEQFF.